This T cell receptor beta chain was documented in a study of shared T cell receptors in the human thymus. TCRdb's copy holds only in-frame clones and misses some; the assay was immunoSEQ multiplex PCR. The sample includes about 540,000 clones, 75% to 85% of them seen just once. V lost 2 bases and J 4 bases, leaving 9 bases between the germline ends. Germline values: CDR1 GTSNPN, CDR2 SVGIG (reference sequence). The CDR3 consists of 13 residues. This sample was shared with a second study, whose subject was human thymus T cells. According to that study: Samples came from healthy Finnish infants during open corrective cardiac surgery. The thymus tissue came from resections taken during corrective heart surgery. Thymic as well as blood repertoires seemed to favor certain V and J genes unevenly. Among unrelated individuals, related research reported thymic repertoires that overlapped highly.

This TCR was sampled from a boy in the first two years of life with a congenital heart defect. Sequencing was done on a sample of thymocytes. The gene calls are TRBV30 and TRBJ2-4; D call uncertain. In DNA form, the CDR3 reads TGTGCCTGGAGTTCCCCCTTTAAAAACATTCAGTACTTC. Amino acid sequence: CAWSSPFKNIQYF.